A selection of T cell receptor beta chains follows, all from one sample in a study of T cells in narcolepsy. Here immunoSEQ multiplex PCR was the method, and the copy in TCRdb shows in-frame clones only, minus some. The sample records around 34,000 clones, roughly 79% being singletons. Source material: memory (CD45RA-) CD4+ T cells from blood. The receptors come from a human donor in good health. Both conserved end residues are part of each CDR3. A D gene is named only where the DNA matches it firmly.

CDR3aa,CDR3nt,j_gene,len,v_gene,d_gene
CASSPLRNNEQFF,TGTGCCAGCAGCCCCCTACGCAACAATGAGCAGTTCTTC,TRBJ2-1,13,TRBV11-2,.
CASSPKQDTQYF,TGTGCCAGCAGCCCCAAACAAGATACGCAGTATTTT,TRBJ2-3,12,TRBV5-4,.
CASSNIKQGAGTEAFF,TGTGCCAGCAGCAATATTAAACAGGGGGCCGGCACTGAAGCTTTCTTT,TRBJ1-1,16,TRBV5-6,TRBD1
CASSAATLGHNEQFF,TGTGCCAGCAGCGCGGCAACCCTCGGACACAATGAGCAGTTCTTC,TRBJ2-1,15,TRBV9,.
CASSSTSGVSYNEQFF,TGTGCCAGCAGTTCGACTAGCGGGGTCTCCTACAATGAGCAGTTCTTC,TRBJ2-1,16,TRBV27,TRBD2
CASSYYGMNTEAFF,TGTGCCAGCAGTTATTACGGGATGAACACTGAAGCTTTCTTT,TRBJ1-1,14,TRBV6-5,.
CASSSRLAGVPGANVLTF,TGTGCCAGTAGTAGTCGGCTAGCGGGAGTACCAGGGGCCAACGTCCTGACTTTC,TRBJ2-6,18,TRBV19,TRBD2
CASSEEGWAAYGYTF,TGTGCCAGCAGTGAAGAAGGTTGGGCAGCCTATGGCTACACCTTC,TRBJ1-2,15,TRBV25-1,.
CASRLAGVCGQYF,TGTGCAAGTCGTCTAGCCGGGGTTTGCGGGCAGTACTTC,TRBJ2-7,13,TRBV12-2,.
CASSLGQGAEEQYF,TGCGCCAGCAGCTTGGGACAGGGGGCTGAGGAGCAGTACTTC,TRBJ2-7,14,TRBV5-1,TRBD1
CASSFLAGETQYF,TGTGCCAGCAGCTTCCTCGCGGGTGAGACCCAGTACTTC,TRBJ2-5,13,TRBV11-3,.